The 9 T cell receptor beta chains reported below all come from one sample, sequenced in a study of blood T cell repertoires in COVID-19. Assay used: immunoSEQ multiplex PCR; TCRdb lists only in-frame clones, some missing. The sample consists of under 75,000 clones, 81% of them appearing once. Sequenced sample: peripheral blood. These receptors all come from a man at least 80 years old with acute or convalescent COVID-19.

This clone came up a few times. This chain links TRBV7-9 with TRBJ1-6; D might be TRBD1 (5 bases). The CDR3 covers 16 residues. V was pared by 1 base and J by 3 bases, with 10 bases between. CDR1 and CDR2 (germline): SEHNR, FQNEAQ (reference sequence). The CDR3 DNA is TGTGCCAGCAGCTTAGTTGGGGCGATCTATAATTCACCCCTCCACTTT. Encoded protein: CASSLVGAIYNSPLHF. Based on the CDR3 plus reference TRBV7-9 and TRBJ1-6, the full variable domain is DTGVSQNPRHKITKRGQNVTFRCDPISEHNRLYWYRQTLGQGPEFLTYFQNEAQLEKSRLLSDRFSAERPKGSFSTLEIQRTEQGDSAMYLCASSLVGAIYNSPLHFGNGTRLTVT.

The gene calls are TRBV7-9 and TRBJ1-1, with D perhaps matching TRBD1 (6 bases). V was cut by 2 bases and J by 1 base, with 17 bases left in between. The CDR3 has 17 amino acids. The germline V gene has CDR1 SEHNR and CDR2 FQNEAQ (reference sequence). The CDR3 loop reads CASSLKRETGPNTEAFF. As DNA, the CDR3 is TGTGCCAGCAGCTTAAAAAGGGAAACAGGGCCGAACACTGAAGCTTTCTTT.

The chain uses TRBV10-3 and TRBJ2-1; possible D gene TRBD2, 5 bases. CDR1 and CDR2 from the germline V gene are ENHRY and SYGVKD. This CDR3 contains 15 residues. The ends were cut back, 4 bases at V and 6 bases at J, with 16 bases in the middle. CDR3 sequence (DNA): TGTGCCATCAGTGGAGGGCTAGCAAATGGCAATGAGCAGTTCTTC. It translates to CAISGGLANGNEQFF.

The J gene is TRBJ1-1, the V gene TRBV10-3; perhaps TRBD1 as D (6 bases). Trimming removed 3 bases from V and 0 bases from J, with 11 bases in between. Germline CDR1 and CDR2: ENHRY and SYGVKD. CDR3 length: 15 amino acids. The CDR3, as DNA: TGTGCCATCAGTGATCCGGGACACCTGAACACTGAAGCTTTCTTT. Its translation is CAISDPGHLNTEAFF.

Points on this clone: Different DNA sequences within this sample yield the same CDR3. V gene TRBV5-1 combines with J gene TRBJ2-7; weak D call: TRBD2 (5 bases). Between the trimmed V and J ends, which lost 2 bases and 3 bases, there was a span of 12 bases. From germline, CDR1 is SGHRS and CDR2 YFSETQ. This CDR3 spans 14 amino acids. CDR3 sequence: CASSLSGGSYEQYF. For the CDR3, the DNA is TGCGCCAGCAGCTTATCTGGTGGGAGCTACGAGCAGTACTTC. Using reference TRBV5-1 and TRBJ2-7 for the parts outside the CDR3, the full variable domain is KAGVTQTPRYLIKTRGQQVTLSCSPISGHRSVSWYQQTPGQGLQFLFEYFSETQRNKGNFPGRFSGRQFSNSRSEMNVSTLELGDSALYLCASSLSGGSYEQYFGPGTRLTVT.

The V and J genes are TRBV16 and TRBJ1-1, with D possibly matching TRBD1 (5 bases). Germline assignment: CDR1 KGHSY and CDR2 FQNENV. V lost 4 bases, J lost 1 base, and 13 bases lay in between. This CDR3 contains 15 residues. CDR3 residues: CASSPPQGWNTEAFF. The DNA of the CDR3 is TGTGCCAGCAGCCCGCCCCAGGGATGGAACACTGAAGCTTTCTTT.

The chain recombines TRBV7-9 with TRBJ1-1, with D hard to call. Trimming took 4 bases from V and 4 from J, leaving 13 bases between them. The CDR3 runs to 14 residues. Germline loops: CDR1 SEHNR, CDR2 FQNEAQ (reference sequence). As DNA, the CDR3 is TGTGCCAGCAGCTCAGTACAGTTCGGCACTGAAGCTTTCTTT. Its protein is CASSSVQFGTEAFF.

V usage is TRBV7-2 and J usage is TRBJ2-6; 7 bases are shared with TRBD1. This CDR3 contains 17 residues. Losses at the gene ends were 5 bases for V and 0 bases for J; bases not matched to a gene: 7. Germline values: CDR1 SGHTA, CDR2 FQGNSA. The CDR3 here is CASSQRTGYSGANVLTF. The CDR3 DNA reads TGTGCCAGCAGCCAGAGGACAGGCTACTCTGGGGCCAACGTCCTGACTTTC.

The chain carries TRBV12-5 and TRBJ2-1; 8 bases align to TRBD1. The CDR3 sequence is 16 residues long. Germline-derived CDR1 and CDR2 are LGHNT and FRNRAP. The V gene end was trimmed by 6 bases and the J gene end by 4 bases; junction bases not matched to a gene: 11. The CDR3 reads CASGPGQGPIYNEQFF. CDR3 DNA: TGTGCTAGTGGCCCCGGACAGGGACCCATTTACAATGAGCAGTTCTTC.